Listed below are T cell receptor beta chains from one sample, sequenced in a study of T cell responses to AZD1222 COVID-19 vaccine. The table came from immunoSEQ multiplex PCR; TCRdb's copy has only in-frame clones and leaves some out. The sample carries 90,000 to 120,000 clones, 70% to 90% recorded once. The source material was peripheral blood, sampled 28 days after the second AZD1222 dose. The receptors here all came from an adult who received the AZD1222 COVID-19 vaccine. Both conserved end residues are part of each CDR3. The D gene is left open where the match is weak. Clone size appears in some rows only: once, few, many, or a class for an expanded clone.

abundance: once; d_gene: TRBD1; v_gene: TRBV5-1; j_gene: TRBJ1-1; CDR3nt: TGCGCCAGCTCGGAGGGACAGGGAGGGACTGAAGCTTTCTTT; CDR3aa: CASSEGQGGTEAFF
abundance: once; d_gene: TRBD1; v_gene: TRBV7-9; j_gene: TRBJ2-5; CDR3nt: TGTGCCAGCAGGCCAGGGGGAGAGACCCAGTACTTC; CDR3aa: CASRPGGETQYF
abundance: few; d_gene: .; v_gene: TRBV5-1; j_gene: TRBJ1-1; CDR3nt: TGCGCCAGCAGCATCCAGACAGGCCGCCTCACTGAAGCTTTCTTT; CDR3aa: CASSIQTGRLTEAFF
abundance: .; d_gene: .; v_gene: TRBV29-1; j_gene: TRBJ2-5; CDR3nt: TGCAGCGTTCCTGCAGGGGACCAAGAGACCCAGTACTTC; CDR3aa: CSVPAGDQETQYF
abundance: .; d_gene: TRBD1; v_gene: TRBV15; j_gene: TRBJ2-7; CDR3nt: TGTGCCACCAGACGGGACAGCGAATTCTACGAGCAGTACTTC; CDR3aa: CATRRDSEFYEQYF
abundance: .; d_gene: .; v_gene: TRBV3-1/TRBV3-2; j_gene: TRBJ2-3; CDR3nt: TGTGCCAGCAGCCGAGGGTTAAGCACAGATACGCAGTATTTT; CDR3aa: CASSRGLSTDTQYF
abundance: .; d_gene: .; v_gene: TRBV19; j_gene: TRBJ1-5; CDR3nt: TGTGCCAGTAGTACCGGTTCCCAGCCCCAGCATTTT; CDR3aa: CASSTGSQPQHF
abundance: once; d_gene: .; v_gene: TRBV6-2/TRBV6-3; j_gene: TRBJ2-4; CDR3nt: TGTGCCAGCAGTTACACTGGAAAACAAAACATTCAGTACTTC; CDR3aa: CASSYTGKQNIQYF
abundance: .; d_gene: TRBD2; v_gene: TRBV4-3; j_gene: TRBJ2-1; CDR3nt: TGCGCCAGCCGGGCTAGCGGCTACAATGAGCAGTTCTTC; CDR3aa: CASRASGYNEQFF
abundance: .; d_gene: .; v_gene: TRBV7-2; j_gene: TRBJ1-5; CDR3nt: TGTGCCAGCAGCTTAGTAGGGGACGGCAATCAGCCCCAGCATTTT; CDR3aa: CASSLVGDGNQPQHF
abundance: .; d_gene: TRBD1; v_gene: TRBV7-9; j_gene: TRBJ1-2; CDR3nt: TGTGCCAGCAGCTTAGGGACAGGGACCCGAAGCTATGGCTACACCTTC; CDR3aa: CASSLGTGTRSYGYTF
abundance: .; d_gene: .; v_gene: TRBV5-6; j_gene: TRBJ2-5; CDR3nt: TGTGCCAGCAGGCCGGGACGGAAGGAGACCCAGTACTTC; CDR3aa: CASRPGRKETQYF
abundance: .; d_gene: .; v_gene: TRBV12-5; j_gene: TRBJ2-6; CDR3nt: TGTGCTAGTGGTCTCTCTGGGGCCAACGTCCTGACTTTC; CDR3aa: CASGLSGANVLTF
abundance: .; d_gene: .; v_gene: TRBV7-6; j_gene: TRBJ1-1; CDR3nt: TGTGCCAGCAGTTCCGGACAAGGAAACACTGAAGCTTTCTTT; CDR3aa: CASSSGQGNTEAFF
abundance: .; d_gene: .; v_gene: TRBV3-1/TRBV3-2; j_gene: TRBJ1-2; CDR3nt: TGTGCCAGCAGTCACGGTGGGTCAGACGGAGGCTACACCTTC; CDR3aa: CASSHGGSDGGYTF
abundance: .; d_gene: .; v_gene: TRBV11-2; j_gene: TRBJ1-6; CDR3nt: TGTGCCAGCAACTCGGGACGCCCCAGCTCCTATAATTCACCCCTCCACTTT; CDR3aa: CASNSGRPSSYNSPLHF
abundance: .; d_gene: .; v_gene: TRBV5-5; j_gene: TRBJ2-6; CDR3nt: TGTGCCAGCAGCTTCAGGGGGGACGGGGCCAACGTCCTGACTTTC; CDR3aa: CASSFRGDGANVLTF
abundance: .; d_gene: .; v_gene: TRBV13; j_gene: TRBJ2-7; CDR3nt: TGTGCCAGCAGCATACAGGGTCGCCACGAGCAGTACTTC; CDR3aa: CASSIQGRHEQYF
abundance: .; d_gene: TRBD1; v_gene: TRBV28; j_gene: TRBJ2-1; CDR3nt: TGTGCCAGCAGTTCCACCGGGACAGGGGAGTTCTTC; CDR3aa: CASSSTGTGEFF
abundance: .; d_gene: .; v_gene: TRBV6-5; j_gene: TRBJ2-7; CDR3nt: TGTGCCAGCAGTCTGACAGGCTACGAGCAGTACTTC; CDR3aa: CASSLTGYEQYF
abundance: .; d_gene: TRBD1; v_gene: TRBV18; j_gene: TRBJ2-7; CDR3nt: TGTGCCAGCTCACCAGAGGGGACAGCCCTCCTGGAGCAGTACTTC; CDR3aa: CASSPEGTALLEQYF
abundance: .; d_gene: .; v_gene: TRBV5-6; j_gene: TRBJ2-3; CDR3nt: TGTGCCAGCAGCTTTCGAACAGGTACCACAGATACGCAGTATTTT; CDR3aa: CASSFRTGTTDTQYF
abundance: .; d_gene: .; v_gene: TRBV19; j_gene: TRBJ1-1; CDR3nt: TGTGCCAGTAGTCGGAAGGGAGGGAACACTGAAGCTTTCTTT; CDR3aa: CASSRKGGNTEAFF
abundance: .; d_gene: .; v_gene: TRBV18; j_gene: TRBJ2-3; CDR3nt: TGTGCCAGCTCACCGAGGAGGGGTCGCACAGATACGCAGTATTTT; CDR3aa: CASSPRRGRTDTQYF
abundance: .; d_gene: .; v_gene: TRBV19; j_gene: TRBJ2-2; CDR3nt: TGTGCCAGTAGTATAGTTCACAGAACGAACACCGGGGAGCTGTTTTTT; CDR3aa: CASSIVHRTNTGELFF
abundance: .; d_gene: .; v_gene: TRBV3-1/TRBV3-2; j_gene: TRBJ1-1; CDR3nt: TGTGCCAGCAGCCAGGCGCCGGGGACTGAAGCTTTCTTT; CDR3aa: CASSQAPGTEAFF
abundance: .; d_gene: .; v_gene: TRBV6-5; j_gene: TRBJ1-2; CDR3nt: TGTGCCAGCAGTTACTCTGGAGGGCTTAACTATGGCTACACCTTC; CDR3aa: CASSYSGGLNYGYTF
abundance: .; d_gene: .; v_gene: TRBV5-1; j_gene: TRBJ1-4; CDR3nt: TGCGCCAGCAGCTTCGGAGGTGCCTATGAAAAACTGTTTTTT; CDR3aa: CASSFGGAYEKLFF
abundance: few; d_gene: .; v_gene: TRBV7-2; j_gene: TRBJ1-1; CDR3nt: TGTGCCAGCAGCTTTGCAGGGATTGCTGAAGCTTTCTTT; CDR3aa: CASSFAGIAEAFF
abundance: .; d_gene: .; v_gene: TRBV28; j_gene: TRBJ1-6; CDR3nt: TGTGCCAGCACCGGGGGCCCCAATAATTCACCCCTCCACTTT; CDR3aa: CASTGGPNNSPLHF
abundance: .; d_gene: .; v_gene: TRBV6-5; j_gene: TRBJ1-2; CDR3nt: TGTGCCGGCGCTAGAAACTATGGCTACACCTTC; CDR3aa: CAGARNYGYTF
abundance: .; d_gene: TRBD2; v_gene: TRBV18; j_gene: TRBJ2-1; CDR3nt: TGTGCCAGCTCACCACCCGGCGGGGGGGCTTACAATGAGCAGTTCTTC; CDR3aa: CASSPPGGGAYNEQFF
abundance: .; d_gene: TRBD2; v_gene: TRBV27; j_gene: TRBJ2-7; CDR3nt: TGTGCCAGCAGTCCGACTAGCGGGGGATCCTACGAGCAGTACTTC; CDR3aa: CASSPTSGGSYEQYF
abundance: .; d_gene: TRBD1; v_gene: TRBV7-2; j_gene: TRBJ2-3; CDR3nt: TGTGCCAGCAGCTTATGGGGCGGACAGGGTGGAGATACGCAGTATTTT; CDR3aa: CASSLWGGQGGDTQYF
abundance: .; d_gene: .; v_gene: TRBV28; j_gene: TRBJ2-3; CDR3nt: TGTGCCAGCAGGGTGACAGGGAGGGCAGATACGCAGTATTTT; CDR3aa: CASRVTGRADTQYF
abundance: .; d_gene: .; v_gene: TRBV2; j_gene: TRBJ1-1; CDR3nt: TGTGCCACTGGGGCAGGTATTAACACTGAAGCTTTCTTT; CDR3aa: CATGAGINTEAFF
abundance: once; d_gene: .; v_gene: TRBV5-1; j_gene: TRBJ2-3; CDR3nt: TGCGCCAGTAGCTTTGCTAGCACAGATACGCAGTATTTT; CDR3aa: CASSFASTDTQYF
abundance: .; d_gene: .; v_gene: TRBV5-6; j_gene: TRBJ2-5; CDR3nt: TGTGCCAGCAGCTTGTCAGAGACCCAGTACTTC; CDR3aa: CASSLSETQYF
abundance: .; d_gene: TRBD1; v_gene: TRBV7-2; j_gene: TRBJ2-5; CDR3nt: TGTGCCAGCAGTCGTCGGGACAGGGGGAGCGAGACCCAGTACTTC; CDR3aa: CASSRRDRGSETQYF
abundance: .; d_gene: .; v_gene: TRBV5-4; j_gene: TRBJ1-1; CDR3nt: TGTGCCAGCAGCTTGGACCACAGGTCAGCTGAAGCTTTCTTT; CDR3aa: CASSLDHRSAEAFF
abundance: .; d_gene: .; v_gene: TRBV18; j_gene: TRBJ1-2; CDR3nt: TGTGCCAGCTCACCGCCGGGCCTGACTAACTATGGCTACACCTTC; CDR3aa: CASSPPGLTNYGYTF